The TCR beta chain described here comes from a study of blood T cell repertoires in COVID-19. Study summary: Spain, Italy and the United States supplied samples that represented acute and convalescent COVID-19.

In the authors' workflow: Estimates of nucleated cell counts were drawn from the amplification of reference gene primers. Produced via immunoSEQ multiplex PCR; TCRdb's table is partial and in-frame only. The V and J calls and clone size come from that table; D and trimming were worked out from the DNA. The table records some 65,000 clones, roughly 88% of them present only once. This CDR3 comprises 16 residues. CDR1 is SGHAT and CDR2 is FQNNGV in the germline V gene. V lost 4 bases and J 1 base, leaving 16 bases between the germline ends. The receptor was derived from a man aged 50-60 years with COVID-19, enrolled during active disease. The V and J genes are TRBV11-2 and TRBJ2-5, with D possibly matching TRBD2 (6 bases). Input material: peripheral blood. The CDR3 is CASSSGGTGPQETQYF. The CDR3 DNA reads TGTGCCAGCAGCTCCGGAGGGACTGGGCCCCAAGAGACCCAGTACTTC.